Following are 25 T cell receptor beta chains from one sample sequenced in a study of T-cell reconstitution after alpha-beta-depleted transplantation in children. Researchers prepared the TCRbeta library using unique molecular identifiers, the study reports. TCRdb re-derived calls from the PCR reads in MiXCR, one entry per CDR3 protein. The sample contains over 300,000 distinct CDR3 sequences, 9% to 12% of which appear only once. The starting material was PBMCs from the stem cell graft donor, obtained from the stem cell graft. The source of these receptors is a human donor who donated a stem cell graft to a child with acute lymphoblastic leukemia.

The CDR3: CASSLSSGVIEDTQHF. As DNA, the CDR3 is TGCGCCAGCAGCTTGTCCAGCGGGGTTATTGAAGATACGCAGCATTTT. The V call is TRBV5-1, the J call TRBJ2-3; D ambiguous. The tail of the sequence fits TRBJ1-5 better, so the J call may be wrong. CDR1 and CDR2 from the germline V gene are SGHRS and YFSETQ. This CDR3 spans 16 amino acids.

This clonotype was detected a few times. V and J are TRBV15 and TRBJ2-1; 9 nucleotides line up with TRBD1. CDR1 and CDR2 from the germline V gene are LNHNV and YYDKDF (reference sequence). The CDR3 has 14 amino acids. V was pared by 5 bases and J by 8 bases, with 7 bases of the junction left unmatched. The CDR3 loop reads CATSQRQGVDEQFF. The CDR3, as DNA: TGTGCCACCAGCCAACGACAGGGGGTCGATGAGCAGTTCTTC.

The chain has TRBV7-2 and TRBJ1-5; 10 bases fit TRBD1. Germline-derived CDR1 and CDR2 are SGHTA and FQGNSA. The CDR3 spans 16 residues. The ends lost 5 bases at V and 4 bases at J; junction bases unmatched: 8. CDR3 sequence: CASSPAGTGANQPQHF. The CDR3 DNA reads TGTGCCAGCAGCCCCGCCGGGACAGGGGCGAATCAGCCCCAGCATTTT.

The chain uses TRBV7-2 and TRBJ1-1, with D hard to call. The CDR3 covers 13 residues. V was cut by 2 bases and J by 6 bases, with 10 bases left in between. CDR1 is SGHTA, CDR2 FQGNSA, per germline. CDR3 sequence: CASSLWAEAEAFF. The CDR3 DNA reads as TGTGCCAGCAGCTTATGGGCGGAGGCTGAAGCTTTCTTT.

This clonotype has a handful of counts. The V call is TRBV9, the J call TRBJ2-3; possibly TRBD2 for D (7 bases). The CDR3 is made up of 21 amino acids. The V end was cut by 3 bases, the J end by 4 bases, with 33 bases between. The germline V gene has CDR1 SGDLS and CDR2 YYNGEE. The CDR3 nucleotides read TGTGCCAGCAGCGCCCCTCGATCGGGGACGATACGGGGGGCACATCCAGATACGCAGTATTTT. Translated, it gives CASSAPRSGTIRGAHPDTQYF.

This clonotype was counted a few times. This chain joins TRBV4-1 and TRBJ2-7; TRBD2 matches at 9 bases. The CDR3 loop spans 14 amino acids. J lost 3 bases, V lost 5 bases, and 5 bases had no gene match. CDR1 is MGHRA and CDR2 is YSYEKL in the germline V gene. The CDR3: CASSVAGANYEQYF. In DNA form, the CDR3 reads TGCGCCAGCAGCGTAGCGGGGGCTAACTACGAGCAGTACTTC.

This clonotype occurred many times. The gene calls are TRBV5-4 and TRBJ1-5; 12 bases map to TRBD1. The J segment lost 2 bases and the V segment lost 3 bases, leaving 12 bases of the junction unmatched. The CDR3 totals 19 residues. CDR1 and CDR2 from the germline V gene are SGHNT and YYREEE (reference sequence). The CDR3 sequence: CASSSPRDRGRDGNQPQHF. CDR3 nucleotides: TGTGCCAGCAGCTCCCCTCGGGACAGGGGGCGCGACGGCAATCAGCCCCAGCATTTT.

J is TRBJ1-5 and V is TRBV2, with TRBD1 as a possible D gene (5 bases). The V gene lost 4 bases and the J gene lost 9 bases, with 13 bases spanning the gap. This CDR3 spans 13 amino acids. The germline gives CDR1 SNHLY, CDR2 FYNNEI. The CDR3 is CASSGGPGGPQHF. CDR3 nucleotide sequence: TGTGCCAGCAGTGGGGGCCCCGGTGGGCCCCAGCATTTT.

The V call is TRBV11-3, the J call TRBJ2-2; 10 positions match TRBD2. The CDR3 has 17 amino acids. V dropped 2 bases and J dropped 5; count of bases not matched to a gene: 8. Looked up from germline, CDR1 is SGHNT and CDR2 is YENEEA. CDR3 in amino acids: CASSLHASGSRTGELFF. The CDR3, as DNA: TGTGCCAGCAGCTTACACGCTAGCGGGAGTCGGACCGGGGAGCTGTTTTTT.

This clonotype has ten or more counts. The chain links TRBV29-1 to TRBJ1-1; the D gene is possibly TRBD1 (6 bases). The CDR3 runs to 12 residues. Trimming removed 7 bases from V and 3 bases from J, with 12 bases in between. Germline V lookup: CDR1 SQVTM, CDR2 ANQGSEA. The CDR3 loop is CSGEGEDTEAFF. The CDR3 DNA is TGCAGCGGTGAGGGGGAAGACACTGAAGCTTTCTTT.

This clonotype was counted only a few times. V usage is TRBV3-1 and J usage is TRBJ2-7, with D possibly being TRBD1 (6 bases). Trimming shortened V by 4 bases and J by 1 base, and 11 bases separated the two germline ends. Germline V gene sequence: CDR1 LGHDT, CDR2 YNNKEL (reference sequence). The CDR3 loop spans 14 amino acids. This CDR3 is CASSPTGRSYEQYF. For the CDR3, the DNA is TGTGCCAGCAGCCCTACAGGGCGGTCCTACGAGCAGTACTTC.

The rearrangement uses TRBV3-1 and TRBJ2-3; a weak D match, TRBD2 (5 bases). The germline gives CDR1 LGHDT, CDR2 YNNKEL (reference sequence). CDR3 length: 17 amino acids. The V end was cut by 0 bases, the J end by 2 bases, with 15 bases between. The chain's CDR3 is CASSQEQRETFTDTQYF. As DNA, the CDR3 is TGTGCCAGCAGCCAAGAGCAGAGGGAGACCTTCACAGATACGCAGTATTTT.

The CDR3: CAISLAGGNSGANVLTF. As DNA, the CDR3 is TGTGCCATCAGCCTAGCGGGAGGGAACTCTGGGGCCAACGTCCTGACTTTC. The chain links TRBV10-3 to TRBJ2-6; 12 bases fit TRBD2. Germline V CDR1 and CDR2: ENHRY, SYGVKD. J was trimmed by 0 bases and V by 6 bases; bases with no gene match: 3. The CDR3 has 17 amino acids.

The chain couples TRBV7-9 to TRBJ1-1; D ambiguous. CDR3 length: 16 residues. The ends were cut back, 2 bases at V and 5 bases at J, with 18 bases in the middle. Germline CDR1 SEHNR, CDR2 FQNEAQ (reference sequence). DNA of the CDR3: TGTGCCAGCAGCTTACTTCGGGGAATTGGCGGAACTGAAGCTTTCTTT. This codes for CASSLLRGIGGTEAFF.

This clonotype was picked up a small number of times. The gene calls are TRBV5-1 and TRBJ1-4; D uncertain. V dropped 0 bases and J dropped 4 bases, with 7 bases sitting between them. Germline V CDR1 and CDR2: SGHRS, YFSETQ. The CDR3 runs 14 residues. CDR3 residues: CASSLEAHNEKLFF. The DNA of the CDR3 is TGCGCCAGCAGCTTGGAAGCCCATAATGAAAAACTGTTTTTT.

This clonotype was detected only a few times. The V and J genes are TRBV6-1 and TRBJ1-1, with D unclear. V was pared by 5 bases and J by 6 bases, with 22 bases between. Germline-derived CDR1 and CDR2 are MNHNS and SASEGT. The CDR3 extends over 16 amino acids. As DNA, the CDR3 is TGTGCCAGCAGTCGCCGCAGTGCAACGGTAGTGGCTGAAGCTTTCTTT. Protein sequence: CASSRRSATVVAEAFF.

In its sample, this clonotype was seen a few times. The chain is built from TRBV4-2 and TRBJ2-5; D remains unclear. Deletions cut 1 base from V and 2 bases from J, with 20 bases between. CDR3 size: 18 residues. CDR1 is LGHNA and CDR2 is YNFKEQ in the germline V gene. CDR3 amino acids: CASSQAPIMIGSQETQYF. The CDR3 DNA is TGTGCCAGCAGCCAAGCACCGATTATGATTGGTAGTCAAGAGACCCAGTACTTC.

This rearrangement joins TRBV10-3 to TRBJ2-6; D gene uncertain. Germline V gene lookup returns CDR1 ENHRY and CDR2 SYGVKD. The CDR3 contains 15 residues. V shed 2 bases and J shed 4 bases, with 9 bases lying between them. CDR3 loop: CAISEQAAGANVLTF. The CDR3 DNA follows: TGTGCCATCAGTGAGCAGGCTGCAGGGGCCAACGTCCTGACTTTC.

The chain employs TRBV4-1 and TRBJ2-7, with TRBD2 matching 10 bases. Trimming removed 3 bases from V and 5 bases from J; junction bases left unmatched: 7. Germline V CDR1 and CDR2: MGHRA, YSYEKL. The CDR3 totals 15 residues. The CDR3 DNA reads TGCGCCAGCAGCCACTCGACTAGCGGGTTTGACGAGCAGTACTTC. Translated, it gives CASSHSTSGFDEQYF.

This clonotype was recorded a few times. The chain recombines TRBV19 with TRBJ2-1; D perhaps matches TRBD2 (6 bases). The CDR3 totals 16 residues. CDR1 is LNHDA, CDR2 SQIVND, per germline (reference sequence). V shed 0 bases and J shed 6 bases, with 15 bases lying between them. CDR3 amino acids: CASSIDRGTFVNEQFF. The CDR3 bases are TGTGCCAGTAGTATAGATCGGGGGACTTTTGTCAATGAGCAGTTCTTC. The full variable domain, in which reference TRBV19 and TRBJ2-1 provide the parts outside the CDR3, is DGGITQSPKYLFRKEGQNVTLSCEQNLNHDAMYWYRQDPGQGLRLIYYSQIVNDFQKGDIAEGYSVSREKKESFPLTVTSAQKNPTAFYLCASSIDRGTFVNEQFFGPGTRLTVL.

This clonotype has ten or more counts. This chain links TRBV11-2 with TRBJ2-3; D is ambiguous. Germline V lookup: CDR1 SGHAT, CDR2 FQNNGV. The CDR3 is 13 amino acids. V shed 5 bases and J shed 3 bases, with 9 bases lying between them. CDR3 protein: CASSLFTTDTQYF. The DNA of the CDR3 is TGTGCCAGCAGCCTTTTTACAACAGATACGCAGTATTTT.

Turning to this clonotype: This could be a read error, since a much larger clone is one nucleotide away. This CDR3 fails to terminate in the conserved phenylalanine or tryptophan, so it likely reflects a read error. The chain uses TRBV6-1 and TRBJ1-1, with D possibly matching TRBD1 (5 bases). Germline CDR1 MNHNS, CDR2 SASEGT. Trimming stripped 7 bases from V and 1 base from J, with 16 bases between. The CDR3 length is 15 residues. CDR3 coding DNA: TGTGCCAGCACCCACTGGGGCAGGGAGAACACTGAAGCTTTCTTA. Protein sequence: CASTHWGRENTEAFL.

The chain employs TRBV7-9 and TRBJ1-2, with D perhaps matching TRBD1 (6 bases). The CDR3 is made up of 14 amino acids. The germline V gene encodes CDR1 SEHNR and CDR2 FQNEAQ (reference sequence). The V gene lost 5 bases and the J gene lost 8 bases, with 18 bases spanning the gap. Here the CDR3 DNA reads TGTGCCAGCAGCCCCGGGACACCGTTAAAAGGCTACACCTTC. This encodes CASSPGTPLKGYTF.

This chain uses TRBV20-1 with TRBJ2-7; 11 bases agree with TRBD2. CDR3 size: 18 residues. Trimming at V came to 0 bases and at J to 0 bases, leaving 10 bases not matched to a gene. CDR1 and CDR2 from the germline V gene are DFQATT and SNEGSKA (reference sequence). This chain's CDR3 is CSARDIATSGISSYEQYF. CDR3 nucleotides: TGCAGTGCTAGAGATATCGCGACTAGCGGGATTAGCTCCTACGAGCAGTACTTC.

This clonotype was recorded at least ten times. The chain links TRBV6-4 to TRBJ2-2; TRBD1 matches at 10 bases. J lost 3 bases, V lost 8 bases, and 6 bases had no gene match. This CDR3 has 15 amino acids. Germline values: CDR1 MRHNA, CDR2 SNTAGT. For the CDR3, the DNA is TGTGCCAGCGGAGACGGGACAGGGGACACCGGGGAGCTGTTTTTT. It specifies CASGDGTGDTGELFF.